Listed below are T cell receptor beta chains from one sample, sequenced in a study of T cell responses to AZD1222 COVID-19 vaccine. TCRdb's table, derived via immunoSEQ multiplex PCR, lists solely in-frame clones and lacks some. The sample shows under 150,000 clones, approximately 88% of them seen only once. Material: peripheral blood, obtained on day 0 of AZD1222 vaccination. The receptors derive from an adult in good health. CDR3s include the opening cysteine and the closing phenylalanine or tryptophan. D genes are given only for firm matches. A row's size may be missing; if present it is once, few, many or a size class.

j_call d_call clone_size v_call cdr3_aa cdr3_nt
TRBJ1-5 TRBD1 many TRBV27 CASSLTGQIQPQHF TGTGCCAGCAGTTTAACGGGACAGATTCAGCCCCAGCATTTT
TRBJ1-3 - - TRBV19 CASSLDPGDTIYF TGTGCCAGTAGTTTAGATCCCGGGGACACCATATATTTT
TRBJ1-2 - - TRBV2 CATRLEYGYTF TGTGCCACCCGACTGGAGTATGGCTACACCTTC
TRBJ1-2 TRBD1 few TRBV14 CASSQWTGRDYGYTF TGTGCCAGCAGCCAATGGACAGGGAGGGACTATGGCTACACCTTC
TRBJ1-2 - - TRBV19 CASNPGARNGYTF TGTGCCAGTAATCCCGGGGCGCGGAATGGCTACACCTTC
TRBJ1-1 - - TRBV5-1 CASSEGPNTEAFF TGCGCCAGCAGCGAAGGGCCGAACACTGAAGCTTTCTTT
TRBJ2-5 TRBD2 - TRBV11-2 CASSLDGYGSSGRETQYF TGTGCCAGCAGCTTAGATGGATATGGGTCTAGCGGGAGGGAGACCCAGTACTTC
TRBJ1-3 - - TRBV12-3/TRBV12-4 CAFWLSGNTIYF TGTGCCTTTTGGCTCTCTGGAAACACCATATATTTT
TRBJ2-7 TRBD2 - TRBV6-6 CASSRLAGAQLVGEQYF TGTGCCAGCAGCCGACTAGCGGGGGCGCAACTGGTGGGCGAGCAGTACTTC
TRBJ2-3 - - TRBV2 CASSSGTGTDTQYF TGTGCCAGCAGTTCAGGGACGGGTACAGATACGCAGTATTTT
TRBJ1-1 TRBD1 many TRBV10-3 CATRQGNTEAFF TGTGCCACCCGACAGGGGAACACTGAAGCTTTCTTT
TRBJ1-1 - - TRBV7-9 CASSLGGHGNTEAFF TGTGCCAGCAGCTTAGGGGGACACGGAAACACTGAAGCTTTCTTT
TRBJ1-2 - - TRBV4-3 CASTSSSTSHYGYTF TGCGCCAGCACCTCAAGTAGCACTAGCCACTATGGCTACACCTTC
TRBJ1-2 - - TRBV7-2 CASSSPPAGGNYGYTF TGTGCCAGCAGCTCCCCTCCAGCCGGGGGGAACTATGGCTACACCTTC
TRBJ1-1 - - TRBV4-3 CASSQEGLGGRAFF TGCGCCAGCAGCCAAGAGGGGTTGGGGGGCAGAGCTTTCTTT
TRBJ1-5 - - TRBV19 CATETGTNQPQHF TGTGCCACCGAGACGGGCACGAATCAGCCCCAGCATTTT
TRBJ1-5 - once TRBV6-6 CASSYPQGLPQHF TGTGCCAGCAGTTACCCGCAGGGATTGCCCCAGCATTTT
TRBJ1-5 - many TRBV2 CASRGLGVSNQPQHF TGTGCCAGCAGAGGCCTGGGGGTCAGCAATCAGCCCCAGCATTTT
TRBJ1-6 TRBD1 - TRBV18 CASSPTRDRASPLHF TGTGCCAGCTCACCAACCCGGGACAGGGCTTCACCCCTCCACTTT
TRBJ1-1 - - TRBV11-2 CASSFLNTEMNTEAFF TGTGCCAGCAGCTTCCTGAACACAGAAATGAACACTGAAGCTTTCTTT
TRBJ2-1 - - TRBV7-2 CASSLYQGNEQFF TGTGCCAGCAGCTTATATCAGGGTAATGAGCAGTTCTTC
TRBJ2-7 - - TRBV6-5 CASSSGLLYEQYF TGTGCCAGCAGTTCGGGACTTCTCTACGAGCAGTACTTC
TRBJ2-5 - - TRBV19 CASSPLGAYQETQYF TGTGCCAGTAGCCCCCTAGGGGCGTACCAAGAGACCCAGTACTTC
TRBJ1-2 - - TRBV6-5 CASRASSNYGYTF TGTGCCTCCCGGGCCTCTTCTAACTATGGCTACACCTTC
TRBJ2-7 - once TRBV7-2 CASSPVGSYEQYF TGTGCCAGCAGCCCCGTTGGATCCTACGAGCAGTACTTC
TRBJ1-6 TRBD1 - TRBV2 CASITDGQGGSPLHF TGTGCCAGCATCACAGATGGGCAGGGGGGATCACCCCTCCACTTT
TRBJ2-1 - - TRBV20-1 CSARDMHEQFF TGCAGTGCTAGAGATATGCATGAGCAGTTCTTC
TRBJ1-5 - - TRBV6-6 CASSYSVSNQPQHF TGTGCCAGCAGTTACTCAGTCAGCAATCAGCCCCAGCATTTT
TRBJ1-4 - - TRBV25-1 CASSTPLGPNEKLFF TGTGCCAGCAGTACTCCCCTGGGACCGAATGAAAAACTGTTTTTT
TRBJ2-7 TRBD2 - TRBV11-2 CASSLDPGTSGGYEQYF TGTGCCAGCAGCTTAGATCCCGGGACTAGCGGGGGCTACGAGCAGTACTTC
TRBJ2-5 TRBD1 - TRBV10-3 CATVDRGRGETQYF TGTGCCACCGTGGACAGGGGGCGCGGAGAGACCCAGTACTTC
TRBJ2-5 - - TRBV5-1 CASSFGGSETQYF TGCGCCAGCAGCTTCGGGGGATCAGAGACCCAGTACTTC
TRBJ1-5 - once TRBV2 CASTTGRGRRQPQHF TGTGCCAGCACTACCGGGCGGGGGCGTAGGCAGCCCCAGCATTTT
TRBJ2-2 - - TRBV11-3 CASSFSLYTGELFF TGTGCCAGCAGCTTCTCTTTATACACCGGGGAGCTGTTTTTT
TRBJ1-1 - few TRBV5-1 CASSLVGSTSTEAFF TGCGCCAGCAGCTTGGTCGGCAGCACCTCCACTGAAGCTTTCTTT
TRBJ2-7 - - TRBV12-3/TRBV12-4 CASSLGWIYEQYF TGTGCCAGCAGTTTAGGCTGGATTTACGAGCAGTACTTC
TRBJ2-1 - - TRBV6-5 CASSTSTRLAGEQFF -
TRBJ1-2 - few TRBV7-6 CASSLVTGGDYGYTF TGTGCCAGCAGCTTAGTCACGGGGGGCGATTATGGCTACACCTTC
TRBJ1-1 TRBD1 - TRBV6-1 CASSEMQGGTEAFF TGTGCCAGCAGTGAGATGCAGGGGGGAACTGAAGCTTTCTTT
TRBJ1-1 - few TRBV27 CASMSWKNTEAFF TGTGCCAGCATGAGTTGGAAGAACACTGAAGCTTTCTTT
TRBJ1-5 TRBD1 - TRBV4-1 CASSQFPDRGYQPQHF TGCGCCAGCAGCCAATTTCCGGACAGGGGGTATCAGCCCCAGCATTTT
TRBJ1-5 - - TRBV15 CATSTIDRDNQPQHF TGTGCCACCAGCACAATAGACAGAGATAATCAGCCCCAGCATTTT
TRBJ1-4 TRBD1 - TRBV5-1 CASGGQGIGYGEKLFF TGCGCCAGCGGCGGACAGGGAATTGGTTACGGAGAAAAACTGTTTTTT
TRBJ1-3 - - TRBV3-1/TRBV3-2 CASSQDRGSGNTIYF TGTGCCAGCAGCCAAGATCGCGGCTCTGGAAACACCATATATTTT
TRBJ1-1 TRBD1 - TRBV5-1 CASSLAPTGVGTEAFF TGCGCCAGCAGCTTGGCCCCGACAGGGGTGGGCACTGAAGCTTTCTTT
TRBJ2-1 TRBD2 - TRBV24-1 CATSDPLAGGRNEQFF TGTGCCACCAGTGACCCCTTAGCGGGGGGGCGCAATGAGCAGTTCTTC
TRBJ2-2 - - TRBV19 CASRPNTGELFF TGTGCCAGTAGACCGAACACCGGGGAGCTGTTTTTT
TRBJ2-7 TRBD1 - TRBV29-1 CSVSGQGSSYEQYF TGCAGCGTGTCGGGACAGGGGAGCTCCTACGAGCAGTACTTC
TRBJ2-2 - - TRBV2 CASSALQDGELFF TGTGCCAGCAGTGCCTTACAGGACGGGGAGCTGTTTTTT
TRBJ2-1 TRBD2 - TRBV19 CASSPLIAGGNNEQFF TGTGCCAGTAGCCCTCTCATTGCGGGGGGAAACAATGAGCAGTTCTTC
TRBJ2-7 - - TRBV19 CASSIRDTSYEQYF TGTGCCAGTAGTATTAGGGACACCTCCTACGAGCAGTACTTC
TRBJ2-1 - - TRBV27 CASSSGTYNEQFF TGTGCCAGCAGCTCTGGGACCTACAATGAGCAGTTCTTC
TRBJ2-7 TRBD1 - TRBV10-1 CASSESFSGTGRFNEQYF TGCGCCAGCAGTGAGTCGTTTTCTGGGACAGGGAGGTTTAACGAGCAGTACTTC
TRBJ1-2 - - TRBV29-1 CSVVPLTSNYGYTF TGCAGCGTCGTACCCCTAACTTCTAACTATGGCTACACCTTC
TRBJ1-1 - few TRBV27 CASSLKVLTEAFF TGTGCCAGCAGTTTAAAGGTGTTGACTGAAGCTTTCTTT
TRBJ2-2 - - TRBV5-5 CASSLLGGGTGELFF TGTGCCAGCAGCTTGCTAGGGGGTGGCACCGGGGAGCTGTTTTTT
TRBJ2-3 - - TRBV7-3 CASSSGHTDTQYF TGTGCCAGCAGCTCGGGACACACAGATACGCAGTATTTT